This paragraph reports one T cell receptor beta chain. The antigen is undetermined. As processed by the authors: Filtering differed because ImmunoSEQ produced junction-only sequences that carried no quality scores. Some clones are missing from TCRdb's copy, which holds only in-frame ones; the method was immunoSEQ multiplex PCR. The V and J calls and clone size are taken from that table; D and trimming were inferred from the DNA. The sample lists fewer than 150,000 clones; approximately 70% were seen once. CDR1 is MNHNS, CDR2 SASEGT, per germline. The germline V and J ends were trimmed by 6 bases and 10 bases, with 22 bases remaining between them. This CDR3 has 15 amino acids. The data were obtained in a study of shared clonotypes between healthy human individuals. Study conclusions and caveats: Generally, naive subsets (rather than memory subsets) showed larger estimated richness. In this cohort, only blood was sampled, and tissue repertoires likely differ.

The chain uses TRBV6-1 and TRBJ2-1, with D perhaps matching TRBD1 or TRBD2 (5 bases each). The receptor comes from a woman in her twenties or thirties in good health. Sequenced sample: memory CD8+ T cells sorted from blood. Subset of the sample: CD45RO+ cells pooled with CCR7-negative TemRA cells. The CDR3 is CASSPPGSGLREQFF. For the CDR3, the DNA is TGTGCCAGCAGCCCCCCGGGGTCGGGGCTGAGGGAGCAGTTCTTC.